This TCR beta chain came from a study of cytomegalovirus exposure and HLA in healthy donors. The CDR3 is 16 amino acids. Germline V CDR1 and CDR2: WSHSY, SAAADI. Trimming cost V 7 bases and J 1 base; bases outside gene matches: 9. PCR primers comprised 60 Vbeta and 13 Jbeta primers. Only in-frame clones appear in the TCRdb table, and some are missing; sequencing was by immunoSEQ multiplex PCR. Its table records 160,000 or so clones. What was sequenced was PBMCs. This chain joins TRBV10-2 and TRBJ2-3; TRBD1 agrees at 9 bases. The source of this sequence is a man aged 30 to 39 in good health and CMV-seronegative. CDR3 coding DNA: TGCGCCAGCACCCCCGGACAGGGGACCGGCACAGATACGCAGTATTTT. Protein product: CASTPGQGTGTDTQYF.